This passage covers 21 T cell receptor beta chains from one sample sequenced in a study of neurological immune-mediated disorders. MiXCR, run by TCRdb on the 5' RACE reads, gives a single entry per CDR3 protein. The table has around 66,000 distinct CDR3 sequences, 4% to 6% seen once; the top ten hold 2.8%. Material: PBMCs. These receptors came from a woman in her twenties or thirties with multiple sclerosis.

This chain joins TRBV7-2 and TRBJ1-2; 7 nucleotides line up with TRBD1. After removal of 2 bases from V and 3 bases from J, the junction contained 9 bases not matched to a gene. Germline V gene data show CDR1 as SGHTA and CDR2 as FQGNSA. The CDR3 consists of 16 residues. CDR3 in DNA: TGTGCCAGCAGCTTAACCCCTAGGGGGCCCGACTATGGCTACACCTTC. Translating it yields CASSLTPRGPDYGYTF.

This clonotype came up a few times. The rearrangement joins TRBV20-1 to TRBJ1-5; weak D call: TRBD1 (5 bases). This CDR3 spans 12 amino acids. Trimming stripped 1 base from V and 6 bases from J, with 7 bases between. The V gene's germline CDR1 is DFQATT and CDR2 SNEGSKA (reference sequence). CDR3 in amino acids: CSARGGFQPQHF. For the CDR3, the DNA is TGCAGTGCTAGAGGGGGGTTTCAGCCCCAGCATTTT.

This clonotype was picked up a small number of times. The chain combines TRBV20-1 with TRBJ2-5, with 12 bases aligning to TRBD2. This CDR3 is built from 15 residues. Unmatched junction bases numbered 11, after V lost 7 bases and J lost 5 bases. The germline V gene has CDR1 DFQATT and CDR2 SNEGSKA (reference sequence). The CDR3 region has the DNA TGCAGTGTTTTCGTGACTAGCGGGGGAGGGGAGACCCAGTACTTC. Translating it yields CSVFVTSGGGETQYF.

This clonotype was seen many times. The chain uses TRBV10-2 and TRBJ1-2, with D possibly matching TRBD1 (6 bases). The germline V gene has CDR1 WSHSY and CDR2 SAAADI. The V end lost 6 bases, the J end lost 1 base, and 9 bases lay between the germline ends. CDR3 size: 13 residues. The CDR3 loop is CASSWTDNYGYTF. CDR3 DNA sequence: TGCGCCAGCAGCTGGACAGATAACTATGGCTACACCTTC.

This clonotype was detected many times. V and J are TRBV10-3 and TRBJ2-2; a possible D gene is TRBD1 (5 bases). Germline V gene sequence: CDR1 ENHRY, CDR2 SYGVKD. V was cut by 7 bases and J by 3 bases, with 12 bases left in between. The CDR3 totals 14 residues. The CDR3 DNA sequence: TGTGCCATCACAATTCAGGGCGACACCGGGGAGCTGTTTTTT. It specifies CAITIQGDTGELFF.

This clonotype has ten or more counts. V usage is TRBV5-5 and J usage is TRBJ2-6; 9 nucleotides line up with TRBD1. This CDR3 is built from 18 residues. With V trimmed by 4 bases and J by 0 bases, 8 bases remained unmatched. CDR1 is SGHKS, CDR2 YYEKEE, per germline (reference sequence). CDR3 in DNA: TGTGCCAGCAGCAACACAGGGGGCGTTGTCTCTGGGGCCAACGTCCTGACTTTC. This gives the protein CASSNTGGVVSGANVLTF. Together with reference TRBV5-5 and TRBJ2-6, the CDR3 gives the full variable domain: DAGVTQSPTHLIKTRGQQVTLRCSPISGHKSVSWYQQVLGQGPQFIFQYYEKEERGRGNFPDRFSARQFPNYSSELNVNALLLGDSALYLCASSNTGGVVSGANVLTFGAGSRLTVL.

There are many counts of this clonotype. This chain uses TRBV9 with TRBJ2-7; TRBD1 might be the D (5 bases). This CDR3 has 13 amino acids. V was trimmed by 4 bases and J by 0 bases, leaving 8 bases between them. Germline values: CDR1 SGDLS, CDR2 YYNGEE. The CDR3 loop is CASSPGHSYEQYF. The CDR3 bases are TGTGCCAGCAGCCCAGGACACTCCTACGAGCAGTACTTC. Drawing the rest from reference TRBV9 and TRBJ2-7, the complete variable domain is DSGVTQTPKHLITATGQRVTLRCSPRSGDLSVYWYQQSLDQGLQFLIQYYNGEERAKGNILERFSAQQFPDLHSELNLSSLELGDSALYFCASSPGHSYEQYFGPGTRLTVT.

There are many counts of this clonotype. The chain uses TRBV7-2 and TRBJ2-3; 8 nucleotides line up with TRBD1. The CDR3 has 15 residues. After removal of 5 bases from V and 1 base from J, the junction contained 5 bases not matched to a gene. Germline CDR1 is SGHTA and CDR2 is FQGNSA. CDR3 in amino acids: CASSLQGAGTDTQYF. CDR3 nucleotides: TGTGCCAGCAGCCTGCAGGGGGCTGGCACAGATACGCAGTATTTT.

This clonotype was counted between two and nine times. The V call is TRBV6-1, the J call TRBJ2-7, with 7 bases that match TRBD1. The V and J ends lost 2 bases and 5 bases, in that order; junction bases with no gene match: 9. Looked up from germline, CDR1 is MNHNS and CDR2 is SASEGT. The CDR3 sequence is 15 residues long. In nucleotides, the CDR3 is TGTGCCAGCAGTGAAAGAGGCGACAGGGACCACGAGCAGTACTTC. Protein sequence: CASSERGDRDHEQYF.

This clonotype was detected once. J is TRBJ1-1 and V is TRBV2; possibly TRBD1 for D (5 bases). CDR3 length: 13 amino acids. CDR1 is SNHLY and CDR2 is FYNNEI in the germline V gene. Between the trimmed V and J ends, which lost 7 bases and 3 bases, there was a span of 12 bases. The CDR3 loop is CASIWGGDTEAFF. CDR3 bases: TGTGCCAGCATATGGGGAGGGGACACTGAAGCTTTCTTT.

About this clonotype itself: A much bigger clone sits one base away, suggesting this may be a read error. The chain combines TRBV6-4 with TRBJ2-1, with unresolved D. Trimming pared 2 bases from V and 1 base from J, leaving 3 bases between. The V gene's germline CDR1 is MRHNA and CDR2 SNTAGT. The CDR3 is made up of 13 amino acids. CDR3 DNA sequence: TGTGCCAGCAGTGACAGATCCTACAATGAGCAGTTCTTC. This gives the protein CASSDRSYNEQFF.

This clonotype was counted ten times or more. The chain couples TRBV7-2 to TRBJ2-3; D remains ambiguous. Germline CDR1 SGHTA, CDR2 FQGNSA. V was clipped by 8 bases and J by 4 bases, with 13 bases between them. This CDR3 is built from 13 residues. Here the CDR3 DNA reads TGTGCCAGCCCCGTGTCTGGGGCAGATACGCAGTATTTT. Protein: CASPVSGADTQYF.

This clonotype was recorded at least ten times. The CDR3 ends on some other residue instead of the conserved phenylalanine or tryptophan, so this is likely a read error. It is unclear where the CDR3 begins or ends on the DNA, so no DNA is shown, and the CDR3 is as TCRdb lists it. This rearrangement joins TRBV11-2 to TRBJ2-3; the table's D gene call, TRBD1, was not cross checked with the DNA. Germline V gene lookup returns CDR1 SGHAT and CDR2 FQNNGV. Inclusive of both ends, the CDR3 amounts to 11 amino acids. The CDR3 loop is CASSPGVAATL.

This clonotype was observed at least ten times. The V gene is TRBV5-6, the J gene TRBJ1-5; the D gene is possibly TRBD1 (6 bases). This CDR3 has 12 residues. The V and J ends lost 4 bases and 5 bases respectively, with 7 bases between them. Looked up from germline, CDR1 is SGHDT and CDR2 is YYEEEE. DNA of the CDR3: TGTGCCAGCAGCAGACAGGATCAGCCCCAGCATTTT. Amino acid sequence: CASSRQDQPQHF.

This clonotype was observed many times. This chain links TRBV7-9 with TRBJ2-7; the match to TRBD1 covers 8 bases. V was clipped by 6 bases and J by 2 bases; unmatched bases: 9. The CDR3 covers 15 residues. Germline-derived CDR1 and CDR2 are SEHNR and FQNEAQ (reference sequence). CDR3 sequence (DNA): TGTGCCAGCAGTCAGACAGGGGACCCACCCTACGAGCAGTACTTC. Translating gives CASSQTGDPPYEQYF. Full variable domain (outside the CDR3, taken from reference TRBV7-9 and TRBJ2-7): DTGVSQNPRHKITKRGQNVTFRCDPISEHNRLYWYRQTLGQGPEFLTYFQNEAQLEKSRLLSDRFSAERPKGSFSTLEIQRTEQGDSAMYLCASSQTGDPPYEQYFGPGTRLTVT.

This clonotype was picked up many times. The chain couples TRBV20-1 to TRBJ2-1; D is unclear. Germline V gene sequence: CDR1 DFQATT, CDR2 SNEGSKA (reference sequence). This CDR3 has 11 amino acids. The V gene lost 6 bases and the J gene lost 5 bases, with 8 bases spanning the gap. CDR3 sequence reads: CSARNHNEQFF. Written as DNA, the CDR3 is TGCAGTGCAAGAAACCACAATGAGCAGTTCTTC.

The sample holds a few counts of this clonotype. This sequence joins TRBV20-1 and TRBJ1-3; 7 bases agree with TRBD1. The CDR3 covers 14 residues. Per germline, CDR1 DFQATT and CDR2 SNEGSKA (reference sequence). The junction had 4 bases not matched to a gene; V was cut back by 4 bases and J by 1 base. CDR3 loop: CSAIDRASGNTIYF. DNA for the CDR3: TGCAGTGCTATAGACAGGGCTTCTGGAAACACCATATATTTT.

Comment on this clonotype: Being one base from a much bigger clone, this may be a read error. The chain carries TRBV12-3 or TRBV12-4 and TRBJ1-5, with D maybe TRBD1 (5 bases). The length of the CDR3 is 14 residues. The DNA of the CDR3 is TGTGCCAGCAGTTTTGAAGGGGAGAATCAGCCCCAGAATTTT. The encoded protein is CASSFEGENQPQNF.

This clonotype was recorded many times. The chain employs TRBV7-2 and TRBJ1-4; 8 nucleotides agree with TRBD1. V shed 6 bases, J shed 5 bases, and the junction held 8 bases outside the gene matches. CDR3 length: 15 amino acids. Germline-derived CDR1 and CDR2 are SGHTA and FQGNSA. The CDR3 loop reads CASRPPRGQNEKLFF. CDR3 DNA sequence: TGTGCCAGCAGGCCACCCAGGGGGCAAAATGAAAAACTGTTTTTT.

This clonotype was detected many times. The rearrangement links TRBV5-1 to TRBJ1-2; 8 positions match TRBD1. The ends lost 4 bases at V and 4 bases at J; junction bases unmatched: 9. In germline, CDR1 is SGHRS, CDR2 YFSETQ. The CDR3 is made up of 15 amino acids. The CDR3 sequence is CASSLGQGRGYGYTF. CDR3 bases: TGCGCCAGCAGCCTTGGACAGGGTCGGGGCTATGGCTACACCTTC.

This clonotype was counted at least ten times. The rearrangement joins TRBV7-9 to TRBJ2-3, with 13 bases aligning to TRBD2. The CDR3 is 18 residues long. From germline, CDR1 is SEHNR and CDR2 FQNEAQ (reference sequence). The ends lost 3 bases at V and 0 bases at J; junction bases unmatched: 6. CDR3: CASSLGLAGTLSTDTQYF. The CDR3, as DNA: TGTGCCAGCAGCTTGGGACTAGCGGGGACTTTGAGCACAGATACGCAGTATTTT. Full variable domain (missing parts from reference TRBV7-9 and TRBJ2-3): DTGVSQNPRHKITKRGQNVTFRCDPISEHNRLYWYRQTLGQGPEFLTYFQNEAQLEKSRLLSDRFSAERPKGSFSTLEIQRTEQGDSAMYLCASSLGLAGTLSTDTQYFGPGTRLTVL.